This is a list of T cell receptor beta chains from one sample in a study of blood T cell repertoires in COVID-19. TCRdb's table, derived via immunoSEQ multiplex PCR, lists solely in-frame clones and lacks some. The sample lists about 86,000 clones; roughly four fifths were seen once. The sequenced sample was peripheral blood. The receptors here all came from an elderly woman with acute or convalescent COVID-19. CDR3s include the opening cysteine and the closing phenylalanine or tryptophan. The D gene is left open where the match is weak. For some rows the clone size is stated as once, few or many, or as a class when expanded; others skip it.

>TRBD1|TRBJ2-3|NA|TRBV24-1
CATSEDRTTDTQYF
TGTGCCACCAGTGAGGACAGGACCACAGATACGCAGTATTTT
>TRBD1|TRBJ2-5|NA|TRBV5-1
CASSKGQSQETQYF
TGCGCCAGCAGCAAGGGACAGAGCCAAGAGACCCAGTACTTC
>TRBD1|TRBJ2-7|NA|TRBV7-2
CASSLGLQGVYEQYF
TGTGCCAGCAGCTTAGGCTTGCAGGGGGTCTACGAGCAGTACTTC
>NA|TRBJ2-7|NA|TRBV4-1
CASSPRTDIYEQYF
TGCGCCAGCAGCCCAAGGACAGACATCTACGAGCAGTACTTC
>NA|TRBJ1-1|many|TRBV7-9
CASSSWGGGTEAFF
TGTGCCAGCAGCTCCTGGGGGGGTGGAACTGAAGCTTTCTTT
>NA|TRBJ1-1|NA|TRBV19
CASSMAQAYTEAFF
TGTGCCAGTAGTATGGCTCAAGCGTACACTGAAGCTTTCTTT
>NA|TRBJ2-1|NA|TRBV6-5
CASSSMTALLYNEQFF
TGTGCCAGCAGTTCGATGACAGCTCTCCTCTACAATGAGCAGTTCTTC
>TRBD2|TRBJ2-1|NA|TRBV24-1
CATSDTSGSSYNEQFF
TGTGCCACCAGTGATACTAGCGGGAGCTCCTACAATGAGCAGTTCTTC
>NA|TRBJ2-7|NA|TRBV27
CASSLALGGEQYF
TGTGCCAGCAGTTTAGCCCTGGGGGGCGAGCAGTACTTC
>TRBD1|TRBJ2-5|NA|TRBV24-1
CATSDGGQGETQYF
TGTGCCACCAGTGACGGCGGACAGGGAGAGACCCAGTACTTC
>NA|TRBJ2-2|NA|TRBV5-1
CATNLGENTGELFF
TGCGCCACCAACCTCGGAGAGAACACCGGGGAGCTGTTTTTT
>NA|TRBJ2-1|few|TRBV7-9
CASSSNRDGAYNEQFF
TGTGCCAGCAGCTCAAATCGGGATGGAGCCTACAATGAGCAGTTCTTC
>TRBD1|TRBJ2-1|NA|TRBV2
CASSGNRGSYNEQFF
TGTGCCAGCAGTGGGAACAGGGGCTCCTACAATGAGCAGTTCTTC
>NA|TRBJ1-3|NA|TRBV7-8
CASSDGSTAGNTIYF
TGTGCCAGCAGCGACGGATCCACAGCTGGAAACACCATATATTTT
>NA|TRBJ1-1|NA|TRBV19
CASSPLRPNTEAFF
TGTGCCAGTAGTCCCCTGCGTCCGAACACTGAAGCTTTCTTT
>TRBD1|TRBJ1-2|NA|TRBV19
CASSVQGADYGYTF
TGTGCCAGTAGTGTGCAGGGGGCTGACTATGGCTACACCTTC
>TRBD1|TRBJ1-3|NA|TRBV18
CASSIGGHSGNTIYF
TGTGCCAGCTCAATAGGGGGCCACTCTGGAAACACCATATATTTT
>TRBD1|TRBJ2-7|NA|TRBV11-3
CASRGQGENGEQYF
TGTGCCAGCAGGGGACAGGGGGAGAATGGCGAGCAGTACTTC
>TRBD1|TRBJ1-2|NA|TRBV5-4
CASSSEKPQGARGYTF
TGTGCCAGCAGCTCCGAAAAACCACAGGGGGCGAGGGGCTACACCTTC
>NA|TRBJ2-7|NA|TRBV2
CASSWRGEQYF
TGTGCCAGCAGTTGGAGGGGCGAGCAGTACTTC
>NA|TRBJ1-2|NA|TRBV18
CASSLEDSYYGYTF
TGTGCCAGCTCTCTCGAGGACAGTTACTATGGCTACACCTTC
>NA|TRBJ1-4|NA|TRBV15
CATSTRDNEKLFF
TGTGCCACCAGCACGCGAGATAATGAAAAACTGTTTTTT
>NA|TRBJ1-3|NA|TRBV15
CATSRVLGSGNTIYF
TGTGCCACCAGCAGGGTACTAGGCTCTGGAAACACCATATATTTT
>NA|TRBJ2-2|NA|TRBV5-1
CASSESAGAGELFF
TGCGCCAGCAGTGAATCTGCAGGGGCCGGGGAGCTGTTTTTT
>TRBD1|TRBJ1-6|NA|TRBV6-5
CASSYFTGADSPLHF
TGTGCCAGCAGTTACTTTACAGGGGCCGATTCACCCCTCCACTTT
>NA|TRBJ1-1|NA|TRBV5-5
CASSLDRLNTEAFF
TGTGCCAGCAGCTTGGACAGACTGAACACTGAAGCTTTCTTT
>NA|TRBJ1-3|NA|TRBV27
CASRSSGDGFSGNTIYF
TGTGCCAGCAGGTCTAGCGGGGACGGATTCTCTGGAAACACCATATATTTT
>NA|TRBJ1-4|NA|TRBV5-8
CASSLAAVKLFF
TGTGCCAGCAGCTTGGCGGCGGTAAAACTGTTTTTT
>NA|TRBJ1-4|NA|TRBV25-1
CASSEFGTEKLFF
TGTGCCAGCAGTGAATTCGGTACGGAAAAACTGTTTTTT
>TRBD1|TRBJ1-1|NA|TRBV15
CATSRGQGSNMNTEAFF
TGTGCCACCAGCCGGGGACAGGGGTCAAATATGAACACTGAAGCTTTCTTT
>NA|TRBJ1-6|NA|TRBV14
CASSQDLPGTNSPLHF
TGTGCCAGCAGCCAAGATCTTCCAGGCACTAATTCACCCCTCCACTTT
>TRBD1|TRBJ2-1|NA|TRBV19
CASRATGSSYNEQFF
TGTGCCAGTAGGGCGACAGGGAGCTCCTACAATGAGCAGTTCTTC